The source of this T cell receptor beta chain is a study of blood T cell repertoires in COVID-19. Turning to the study itself: T cells, B-cell-depleted T cells, or PBMCs provided the cDNA or gDNA that served as material.

Trimming took off 2 bases at V and 0 bases at J, with 18 bases between the two ends. The length of the CDR3 is 18 residues. The germline gives CDR1 MNHEY, CDR2 SMNVEV (reference sequence). This clone occurred once. In the source study's methods: Amplification from reference gene primers served as the basis for estimated nucleated cell counts. Sequencing was performed with immunoSEQ multiplex PCR; in TCRdb, only in-frame clones are kept and a portion is missing. For V, J and clone size, that table is used; D and trimming come from the DNA. The top ten clones hold 14% of a sample with some 200,000 clones, about 86% of them seen once.

The source is a man aged 25 to 40 with active or convalescent COVID-19. V usage is TRBV27 and J usage is TRBJ2-3; TRBD1 might be the D (5 bases). The sequenced material came from peripheral blood. The CDR3, as DNA: TGTGCCAGCAGTTTAATTCGGCCCGCAGGGTCTAGCACAGATACGCAGTATTTT. Encoded protein: CASSLIRPAGSSTDTQYF.